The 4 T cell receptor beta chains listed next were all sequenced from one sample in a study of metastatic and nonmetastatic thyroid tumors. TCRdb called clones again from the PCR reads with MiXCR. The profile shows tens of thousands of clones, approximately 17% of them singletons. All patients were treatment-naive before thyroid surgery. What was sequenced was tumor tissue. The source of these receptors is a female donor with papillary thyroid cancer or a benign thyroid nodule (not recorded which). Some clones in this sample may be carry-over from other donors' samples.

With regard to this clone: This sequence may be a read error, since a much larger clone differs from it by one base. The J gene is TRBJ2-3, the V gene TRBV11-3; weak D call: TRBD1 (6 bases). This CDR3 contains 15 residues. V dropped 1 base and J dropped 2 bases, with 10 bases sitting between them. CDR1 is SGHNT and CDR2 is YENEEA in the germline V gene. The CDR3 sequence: CASSLGGHTTDTQYF. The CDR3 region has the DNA TGTGCCAGCAGCTTAGGGGGACATACCACAGATACGCAGTATTTT.

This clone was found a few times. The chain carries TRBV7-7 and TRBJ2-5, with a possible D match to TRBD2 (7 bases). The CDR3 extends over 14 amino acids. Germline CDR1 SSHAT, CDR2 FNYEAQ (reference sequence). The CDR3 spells CAITPKGGRETQYF. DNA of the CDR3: TGTGCTATCACCCCGAAGGGGGGGCGAGAGACCCAGTACTTC.

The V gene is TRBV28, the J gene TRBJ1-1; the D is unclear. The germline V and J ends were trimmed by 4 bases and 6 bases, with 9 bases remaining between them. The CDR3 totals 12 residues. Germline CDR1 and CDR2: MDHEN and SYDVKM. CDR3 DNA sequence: TGTGCCAGCAGTTATGAGGATGCTGAAGCTTTCTTT. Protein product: CASSYEDAEAFF.

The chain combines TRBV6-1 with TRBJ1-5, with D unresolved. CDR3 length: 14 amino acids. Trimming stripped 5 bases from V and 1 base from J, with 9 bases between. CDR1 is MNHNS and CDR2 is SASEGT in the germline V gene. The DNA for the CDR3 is TGTGCCAGCAGTCGTGCAGGCAGCAATCAGCCCCAGCATTTT. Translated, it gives CASSRAGSNQPQHF.